Shown below are 24 T cell receptor beta chains from a single sample sequenced in a study of beta chain features in type 1 diabetes. Study-wide results and limits: Among all four CD4+ subsets, Type 1 diabetes patients had TCRB CDR3s that were moderately but significantly shorter.

Antigens of these TCRs are unknown. Of the isolated RNA, all was reverse transcribed, and so the sequenced material was expressed TCRB transcripts. Measured with immunoSEQ multiplex PCR; TCRdb has only the in-frame clones, and not every one. The data show more than 95,000 clones, around 30% seen once. Sequencing was done on a sample of central memory CD4+ T cells from blood. The source of these receptors is a woman between 18 and 29 years old with type 1 diabetes.

The rearrangement joins TRBV6-1 to TRBJ2-7, with TRBD2 matching over 13 bases. V dropped 4 bases and J dropped 4; count of bases not matched to a gene: 10. The germline V gene has CDR1 MNHNS and CDR2 SASEGT. There are 17 residues in the CDR3. Here the CDR3 DNA reads TGTGCCAGCAGTGTTTTACCGGGACTAGCGGGACCGTACGAGCAGTACGTC. Translation: CASSVLPGLAGPYEQYV.

This chain joins TRBV5-1 and TRBJ1-2; no definite D call. The CDR3 consists of 13 residues. In germline, CDR1 is SGHRS, CDR2 YFSETQ. V lost 2 bases to trimming and J lost 6 bases, with 11 bases between them. The CDR3 region is CASSFRQVDGYTF. The CDR3 nucleotides read TGCGCCAGCAGCTTTCGGCAGGTGGATGGCTACACCTTC.

This sequence joins TRBV27 and TRBJ2-7, with 12 bases aligning to TRBD2. This CDR3 has 20 residues. The V gene end was trimmed by 1 base and the J gene end by 5 bases; junction bases not matched to a gene: 18. Germline V gene data show CDR1 as MNHEY and CDR2 as SMNVEV (reference sequence). CDR3 protein: CASSLFGLAGGRGGTNEQYF. DNA for the CDR3: TGTGCCAGCAGTTTATTCGGCCTAGCGGGAGGGAGAGGGGGTACTAACGAGCAGTACTTC.

V is TRBV6-6 and J is TRBJ2-2; TRBD2 matches at 7 bases. The CDR3 is 16 amino acids. CDR1 MNHNY and CDR2 SVGAGI come from the germline V gene (reference sequence). The V and J ends lost 7 bases and 1 base, in that order; junction bases with no gene match: 9. CDR3 DNA: TGTGCCAGCACTAGCGGCAGTCTATTGAACACCGGGGAGCTGTTTTTT. It translates to CASTSGSLLNTGELFF.

This chain links TRBV12-5 with TRBJ1-5, with a tentative D call TRBD1 (6 bases). Trimming cost V 3 bases and J 0 bases, with 12 bases left between them. From germline, CDR1 is LGHNT and CDR2 FRNRAP. The CDR3 sequence is 16 residues long. CDR3 in amino acids: CASGFLDSNSNQPQHF. The DNA of the CDR3 is TGTGCTAGTGGTTTCTTGGACAGTAATAGCAATCAGCCCCAGCATTTT. The full variable domain, its missing parts supplied by reference TRBV12-5 and TRBJ1-5, is DARVTQTPRHKVTEMGQEVTMRCQPILGHNTVFWYRQTMMQGLELLAYFRNRAPLDDSGMPKDRFSAEMPDATLATLKIQPSEPRDSAVYFCASGFLDSNSNQPQHFGDGTRLSIL.

This chain joins TRBV29-1 and TRBJ2-1, with 7 bases aligning to TRBD2. V gave up 4 bases and J gave up 8 bases; unmatched junction bases: 8. CDR1 and CDR2 from the germline V gene are SQVTM and ANQGSEA. The CDR3 sequence is 13 residues long. CDR3 region: CSVARTRLDEQFF. The CDR3 bases are TGCAGCGTTGCCCGGACTAGGCTCGATGAGCAGTTCTTC.

V and J are TRBV5-1 and TRBJ2-5; maybe TRBD2 (8 bases). V was clipped by 5 bases and J by 4 bases, with 21 bases between them. The germline V gene encodes CDR1 SGHRS and CDR2 YFSETQ. This CDR3 is 16 amino acids long. The CDR3 DNA is TGCGCCAGCAGACAGGGGAGCGGGAGTTTACGAGAGACCCAGTACTTC. Translating gives CASRQGSGSLRETQYF.

This clone occurred a few times. CDR3 coding DNA: TGTGCCAGCAGACAACCGGGACAGGGTAATGAAAAACTGTTTTTT. Its protein product is CASRQPGQGNEKLFF. This chain links TRBV27 with TRBJ1-4; 9 bases match TRBD1. Germline CDR1 and CDR2: MNHEY and SMNVEV (reference sequence). This CDR3 spans 15 amino acids. V was clipped by 6 bases and J by 4 bases; unmatched bases: 6.

The J gene is TRBJ2-3, the V gene TRBV4-3; weak D call: TRBD2 (5 bases). The germline CDR1 and CDR2 sequences are LGHNA and YSLEER. The CDR3 loop spans 15 amino acids. V shed 0 bases and J shed 0 bases, with 7 bases lying between them. The CDR3 bases are TGCGCCAGCAGCCAAGAATGGAGGAGCACAGATACGCAGTATTTT. This sequence encodes CASSQEWRSTDTQYF.

V and J are TRBV7-8 and TRBJ2-6; D gene uncertain. V was clipped by 5 bases and J by 0 bases, with 11 bases between them. The CDR3 is made up of 16 amino acids. Germline lookup yields CDR1 SGHVS and CDR2 FQNEAQ. DNA of the CDR3: TGTGCCAGCAGCCTACCCTATCGCTCTGGGGCCAACGTCCTGACTTTC. This gives the protein CASSLPYRSGANVLTF.

The V call is TRBV7-3, the J call TRBJ2-1; TRBD2 aligns across 15 bases. In germline, CDR1 is SGHTA, CDR2 FQGTGA. The CDR3 contains 17 residues. After removal of 4 bases from V and 7 bases from J, the junction contained 8 bases not matched to a gene. The CDR3, as DNA: TGTGCCAGCAGCTCATCTGGACTAGCGGGAGGGTGGAATGAGCAGTTCTTC. Translation gives CASSSSGLAGGWNEQFF.

The chain uses TRBV2 and TRBJ2-3, with 7 bases aligning to TRBD2. Germline-derived CDR1 and CDR2 are SNHLY and FYNNEI. V lost 6 bases, J lost 2 bases, and 11 bases stayed unmatched. The CDR3 is 16 amino acids. The CDR3 spells CASSLLASSFTDTQYF. CDR3 DNA: TGTGCCAGCAGCCTACTAGCGTCTTCCTTCACAGATACGCAGTATTTT. The variable domain in full, completed from reference TRBV2 and TRBJ2-3, reads EPEVTQTPSHQVTQMGQEVILRCVPISNHLYFYWYRQILGQKVEFLVSFYNNEISEKSEIFDDQFSVERPDGSNFTLKIRSTKLEDSAMYFCASSLLASSFTDTQYFGPGTRLTVL.

In its sample, this clone was seen a few times. This chain connects TRBV2 to TRBJ2-3; D is ambiguous. V was pared by 4 bases and J by 8 bases, with 13 bases between. Germline V lookup: CDR1 SNHLY, CDR2 FYNNEI. This CDR3 comprises 13 residues. The CDR3 region has the DNA TGTGCCAGCAGTGTTCAGTTTGGCGGTACGCAGTATTTT. This codes for CASSVQFGGTQYF.

The gene calls are TRBV7-9 and TRBJ2-5, with D possibly being TRBD1 (7 bases). In germline, CDR1 is SEHNR, CDR2 FQNEAQ (reference sequence). The CDR3 sequence is 16 residues long. The ends were cut back, 0 bases at V and 2 bases at J, with 13 bases in the middle. CDR3 protein: CASSLALTGRQETQYF. In nucleotides, the CDR3 is TGTGCCAGCAGCTTAGCGTTGACAGGGAGGCAAGAGACCCAGTACTTC.

The chain uses TRBV28 and TRBJ1-6, with 9 bases matching TRBD1. V lost 6 bases and J lost 6; bases outside the gene matches: 3. The CDR3 is 14 residues long. Germline V gene data show CDR1 as MDHEN and CDR2 as SYDVKM. CDR3 loop: CASRPGQGNSPLHF. In DNA, the CDR3 is TGTGCCAGCAGGCCGGGACAGGGTAATTCACCCCTCCACTTT.

In its sample, this clone was seen a few times. The chain recombines TRBV15 with TRBJ1-4, with 9 bases lining up with TRBD1. The junction had 7 bases not matched to a gene; V was cut back by 1 base and J by 7 bases. In germline, CDR1 is LNHNV, CDR2 YYDKDF (reference sequence). The CDR3 has 16 residues. The CDR3 DNA is TGTGCCACCAGCAGAGTCCAGACAGGGGGAGGTGAAAAACTGTTTTTT. It specifies CATSRVQTGGGEKLFF.

This clone was observed a few times. J is TRBJ1-5 and V is TRBV19; D gene uncertain. This CDR3 spans 13 amino acids. V lost 5 bases to trimming and J lost 2 bases, with 7 bases between them. Germline-derived CDR1 and CDR2 are LNHDA and SQIVND (reference sequence). CDR3 protein: CASSPRGNQPQHF. The CDR3 bases are TGTGCCAGTAGTCCACGGGGCAATCAGCCCCAGCATTTT.

The chain employs TRBV5-1 and TRBJ2-5, with 10 bases identical to TRBD1. CDR1 is SGHRS, CDR2 YFSETQ, per germline. The trim removed 3 bases at V and 4 bases at J, leaving 0 bases unmatched. This CDR3 has 13 residues. CDR3 DNA: TGCGCCAGCAGCTGGACAGGGGGAGAGACCCAGTACTTC. Translated: CASSWTGGETQYF.

This chain links TRBV7-8 with TRBJ1-4, with TRBD1 as a possible D gene (5 bases). Trimming shortened V by 5 bases and J by 8 bases, and 18 bases separated the two germline ends. The germline CDR1 and CDR2 sequences are SGHVS and FQNEAQ. The CDR3 runs to 15 residues. The CDR3 sequence: CASSPKKGQSEKLFF. The CDR3 region has the DNA TGTGCCAGCAGCCCGAAAAAAGGACAATCGGAAAAACTGTTTTTT.

The genes are TRBV5-1 and TRBJ2-7; 8 bases fit TRBD2. Germline loops: CDR1 SGHRS, CDR2 YFSETQ. This CDR3 is 15 amino acids long. With 1 base clipped from V and 1 base from J, the junction kept 4 bases outside the gene matches. The CDR3 protein is CASSLNPGGSYEQYF. Written as DNA, the CDR3 is TGCGCCAGCAGCTTGAATCCGGGGGGGTCCTACGAGCAGTACTTC.

This clone was detected only a few times. This chain connects TRBV5-1 to TRBJ1-3; D gene ambiguous. V shed 3 bases and J shed 4 bases, with 5 bases lying between them. The CDR3 runs to 12 residues. CDR1 is SGHRS, CDR2 YFSETQ, per germline. CDR3 nucleotides: TGCGCCAGCAGCTCCCAGGGAAACACCATATATTTT. It is translated as CASSSQGNTIYF.

The chain has TRBV6-6 and TRBJ2-5; D gene ambiguous. Per germline, CDR1 MNHNY and CDR2 SVGAGI (reference sequence). V dropped 8 bases and J dropped 5 bases, with 6 bases sitting between them. CDR3 length equals 10 residues. The CDR3 loop reads CASRLETQYF. In DNA form, the CDR3 reads TGTGCCAGCCGGTTGGAGACCCAGTACTTC.

This chain uses TRBV7-3 with TRBJ2-7; 8 positions match TRBD2. Germline CDR1 and CDR2: SGHTA and FQGTGA. CDR3 length: 15 amino acids. The J segment lost 5 bases and the V segment lost 4 bases, leaving 10 bases of the junction unmatched. The CDR3, as DNA: TGTGCCAGCAGCTCGAACTCGGGACTAGTAGACGAGCAGTACTTC. It codes for CASSSNSGLVDEQYF.

There are a few counts of this clone. The V and J genes are TRBV29-1 and TRBJ1-1; TRBD1 matches 8 bases. Germline loops: CDR1 SQVTM, CDR2 ANQGSEA. The CDR3 loop spans 13 amino acids. The V segment lost 4 bases and the J segment 6 bases; nucleotides outside the gene matches: 7. CDR3 residues: CSVVQGAAAEAFF. CDR3 nucleotide sequence: TGCAGCGTTGTTCAGGGGGCCGCTGCTGAAGCTTTCTTT.